Listed below are T cell receptor beta chains from one sample, sequenced in a study of regulatory T cells in long-lasting Graves disease. TCRdb recomputed calls from the multiplex PCR reads with MiXCR, one row per CDR3 protein. The sample holds 350,000 to 500,000 distinct CDR3 sequences, around 20% seen once. Sequenced material: peripheral blood mononuclear cells (PBMCs), taken when the disease was refractory, from a patient treated with antithyroid drugs. The receptors derive from a female donor with Graves disease. CDR3s include the opening cysteine and the closing phenylalanine or tryptophan. The D gene is left open where the match is weak. Size is omitted from some rows. Given values are once, few, many or a class for expanded clones.

TRBJ2-3	TRBV7-9	TRBD2	once	CASSPRLAGVITDTQYF	TGTGCCAGCAGCCCAAGACTAGCGGGAGTAATTACAGATACGCAGTATTTT
TRBJ2-7	TRBV20-1	TRBD2	few	CSARGRGRATAGYEQYF	TGCAGTGCTAGAGGCCGGGGGAGGGCCACGGCCGGCTACGAGCAGTACTTC
TRBJ2-1	TRBV20-1	TRBD2	-	CSATPSGENEQFF	TGCAGTGCCACTCCTAGCGGAGAAAATGAGCAGTTCTTC
TRBJ1-3	TRBV28	-	many	CASRAENSGNTIYF	TGTGCCAGCAGAGCAGAGAACTCTGGAAACACCATATATTTT
TRBJ2-2	TRBV27	TRBD2	-	CASKKGSGGTVGLFF	TGTGCCAGCAAGAAGGGTAGCGGGGGTACCGTAGGGCTGTTTTTT
TRBJ2-5	TRBV28	TRBD2	many	CASSLLAGGIETQYF	TGTGCCAGCAGCCTACTAGCGGGAGGGATAGAGACCCAGTACTTC
TRBJ2-4	TRBV19	-	few	CASSVGARGNIQYF	TGTGCCAGTAGTGTTGGGGCTAGGGGAAACATTCAGTACTTC
TRBJ2-4	TRBV28	TRBD2	few	CASGLAGVGTAKNIQYF	TGTGCCAGCGGACTAGCGGGAGTTGGGACAGCCAAAAACATTCAGTACTTC
TRBJ1-2	TRBV28	-	many	CASNHGGSSNYGYTF	TGTGCCAGCAACCACGGGGGTAGCTCTAACTATGGCTACACCTTC
TRBJ1-6	TRBV2	-	many	CASRRTENSPLHF	TGTGCCAGCAGGAGGACAGAGAATTCACCCCTCCACTTT
TRBJ2-7	TRBV13	TRBD2	few	CASSLLPGTSGSYEQYF	TGTGCCAGCAGCTTATTACCCGGGACTAGCGGCTCCTACGAGCAGTACTTC
TRBJ2-5	TRBV27	TRBD2	many	CASSFLAGGSETQYF	TGTGCCAGCAGTTTTTTAGCGGGGGGGAGCGAGACCCAGTACTTC
TRBJ1-5	TRBV7-8	-	-	CASSISGRLNQPQHF	TGTGCCAGCAGTATATCCGGGCGGTTGAATCAGCCCCAGCATTTT
TRBJ2-5	TRBV12-3/TRBV12-4	-	few	CASSLAGQAGGAQYF	TGTGCCAGCAGTTTAGCGGGACAGGCTGGGGGGGCCCAGTACTTC
TRBJ2-3	TRBV7-2	TRBD1	-	CASSLVGTVLQYF	TGTGCCAGCAGCTTAGTTGGGACAGTCTTGCAGTATTTT
TRBJ2-5	TRBV20-1	TRBD2	many	CSAWTSGSRQETQYF	TGCAGTGCTTGGACTAGCGGGAGTAGGCAAGAGACCCAGTACTTC
TRBJ1-6	TRBV3-1	-	many	CASSLDQGTAIRSPLHF	TGTGCCAGCAGCCTAGACCAAGGGACCGCAATTCGATCACCCCTCCACTTT
TRBJ2-5	TRBV6-1	TRBD2	many	CASILSGAQETQYF	TGTGCCAGCATTCTTAGCGGGGCCCAAGAGACCCAGTACTTC
TRBJ1-2	TRBV5-1	-	few	CASSLGQSSGYTF	TGCGCCAGCAGCTTGGGACAGTCTTCTGGCTACACCTTC
TRBJ2-1	TRBV20-1	TRBD2	-	CSAWASGSSEQFF	TGCAGTGCTTGGGCTAGCGGGAGCAGTGAGCAGTTCTTC